This is a list of T cell receptor beta chains from one sample in a study of long-term antiretroviral therapy in people with HIV. Libraries were prepared by immunoSEQ multiplex PCR; TCRdb keeps only in-frame clonotypes and omits some of them. Of 20,000 to 30,000 clones detected, 81% appear once; the ten largest clones hold approximately 15%. Here the sequenced sample was unsorted PBMCs, taken at the start of antiretroviral therapy, before treatment. Receptors were obtained from a young woman with HIV. Each CDR3 is given with its conserved first and last residue. Fields, in order: J gene, D gene, CDR3 length, clone size, V gene, CDR3 DNA, CDR3 protein. A D gene is named only where the DNA matches it firmly. Size tells how often a clone was seen (once, few, many) or the class of an expanded clone, and some rows leave it out.

j_call: TRBJ1-1
d_call: -
cdr3_length: 13
clone_size: -
v_call: TRBV18
cdr3_nt: TGTGCCAGCTCCACTCACAGGGACACTGAAGCTTTCTTT
cdr3_aa: CASSTHRDTEAFF

j_call: TRBJ2-7
d_call: TRBD1
cdr3_length: 13
clone_size: -
v_call: TRBV28
cdr3_nt: TGTGCCAGCAGGGGACAGGGGGTGGGTGAGCAGTACTTC
cdr3_aa: CASRGQGVGEQYF

j_call: TRBJ2-7
d_call: TRBD1
cdr3_length: 14
clone_size: -
v_call: TRBV2
cdr3_nt: TGTGCCAGCACCTCCGGGACAGGGAGGTACGAGCAGTACTTC
cdr3_aa: CASTSGTGRYEQYF

j_call: TRBJ1-1
d_call: -
cdr3_length: 13
clone_size: -
v_call: TRBV29-1
cdr3_nt: TGCAGCGGGGGTCAGGGGCTGAACACTGAAGCTTTCTTT
cdr3_aa: CSGGQGLNTEAFF

j_call: TRBJ1-3
d_call: -
cdr3_length: 13
clone_size: -
v_call: TRBV19
cdr3_nt: TGTGCCAGTAACTATTCCCCTGGAAACACCATATATTTT
cdr3_aa: CASNYSPGNTIYF

j_call: TRBJ1-5
d_call: -
cdr3_length: 12
clone_size: few
v_call: TRBV5-6
cdr3_nt: TGTGCCAGCAGCTTGGGCAATCAGCCCCAGCATTTT
cdr3_aa: CASSLGNQPQHF

j_call: TRBJ2-7
d_call: -
cdr3_length: 11
clone_size: -
v_call: TRBV27
cdr3_nt: TGTGCCACCCGGTTCGGATACGAGCAGTACTTC
cdr3_aa: CATRFGYEQYF

j_call: TRBJ2-2
d_call: -
cdr3_length: 16
clone_size: -
v_call: TRBV30
cdr3_nt: TGTGCCTGGAGTGTACGGGGATGGCCGAACACCGGGGAGCTGTTTTTT
cdr3_aa: CAWSVRGWPNTGELFF

j_call: TRBJ2-7
d_call: -
cdr3_length: 15
clone_size: -
v_call: TRBV27
cdr3_nt: TGTGCCAGCAGCCCACCTGGCGGAAGGACCTACGAGCAGTACTTC
cdr3_aa: CASSPPGGRTYEQYF

j_call: TRBJ1-2
d_call: -
cdr3_length: 14
clone_size: -
v_call: TRBV10-3
cdr3_nt: TGTGCCATCAGTGAAGGGGCACAGCTCTATGGCTACACCTTC
cdr3_aa: CAISEGAQLYGYTF

j_call: TRBJ2-7
d_call: -
cdr3_length: 17
clone_size: once
v_call: TRBV28
cdr3_nt: TGTGCCAGCACCAAATACTTACAGGGAGCATCCCCCTACGAGCAGTACTTC
cdr3_aa: CASTKYLQGASPYEQYF

j_call: TRBJ2-7
d_call: TRBD2
cdr3_length: 14
clone_size: -
v_call: TRBV7-9
cdr3_nt: TGTGCCAGCAGCTTGGGCGGGGGAGGCTACGAGCAGTACTTC
cdr3_aa: CASSLGGGGYEQYF

j_call: TRBJ1-1
d_call: -
cdr3_length: 15
clone_size: -
v_call: TRBV6-5
cdr3_nt: TGTGCCAGCAGTTACTCCCAGAGCACGAACACTGAAGCTTTCTTT
cdr3_aa: CASSYSQSTNTEAFF

j_call: TRBJ2-7
d_call: -
cdr3_length: 15
clone_size: -
v_call: TRBV18
cdr3_nt: TGTGCCAGCTCACCACCGGCGGATTCTTACTACGAGCAGTACTTC
cdr3_aa: CASSPPADSYYEQYF

j_call: TRBJ1-1
d_call: -
cdr3_length: 12
clone_size: -
v_call: TRBV9
cdr3_nt: TGTGCCAGCAGCGTAGCAGGGACTGAAGCTTTCTTT
cdr3_aa: CASSVAGTEAFF

j_call: TRBJ1-6
d_call: -
cdr3_length: 14
clone_size: -
v_call: TRBV5-1
cdr3_nt: TGCGCCAGCAGCATAACAGGGTCTGATTCACCCCTCCACTTT
cdr3_aa: CASSITGSDSPLHF

j_call: TRBJ2-7
d_call: -
cdr3_length: 15
clone_size: -
v_call: TRBV2
cdr3_nt: TGTGCCAGCAGGGTGAATGACAGGAGCTCCTACGAGCAGTACTTC
cdr3_aa: CASRVNDRSSYEQYF

j_call: TRBJ2-1
d_call: TRBD2
cdr3_length: 15
clone_size: medium-sized
v_call: TRBV10-2
cdr3_nt: TGCGCCAGCAAGGGAGCGGGAGTAACAAGGAATGAGCAGTTCTTC
cdr3_aa: CASKGAGVTRNEQFF

j_call: TRBJ1-5
d_call: -
cdr3_length: 14
clone_size: -
v_call: TRBV7-8
cdr3_nt: TGTGCCAGCAGCTTAGGACAGGCCAATCAGCCCCAGCATTTT
cdr3_aa: CASSLGQANQPQHF

j_call: TRBJ2-1
d_call: TRBD1
cdr3_length: 13
clone_size: -
v_call: TRBV9
cdr3_nt: TGTGCCAGCAGCTATACAGGGGCCAATGAGCAGTTCTTC
cdr3_aa: CASSYTGANEQFF

j_call: TRBJ2-7
d_call: -
cdr3_length: 13
clone_size: -
v_call: TRBV27
cdr3_nt: TGTGCCAGCAGTCGGCTAGACTCCTACGAGCAGTACTTC
cdr3_aa: CASSRLDSYEQYF

j_call: TRBJ2-3
d_call: -
cdr3_length: 13
clone_size: -
v_call: TRBV28
cdr3_nt: TGTGCCAGCCAATCAGGGAGGTCAGATACGCAGTATTTT
cdr3_aa: CASQSGRSDTQYF

j_call: TRBJ2-2
d_call: -
cdr3_length: 12
clone_size: -
v_call: TRBV9
cdr3_nt: TGTGCCAGCAACCTAGGGGCCGGGGAGCTGTTTTTT
cdr3_aa: CASNLGAGELFF

j_call: TRBJ1-1
d_call: -
cdr3_length: 14
clone_size: -
v_call: TRBV9
cdr3_nt: TGTGCCAGCAGCCCCAGGGTTATGAACACTGAAGCTTTCTTT
cdr3_aa: CASSPRVMNTEAFF

j_call: TRBJ1-2
d_call: -
cdr3_length: 17
clone_size: once
v_call: TRBV23-1
cdr3_nt: TGCGCCAGCAGTCAAGTCCCCTTACAGAGAGCTAACTATGGCTACACCTTC
cdr3_aa: CASSQVPLQRANYGYTF

j_call: TRBJ2-7
d_call: -
cdr3_length: 12
clone_size: large
v_call: TRBV6-6
cdr3_nt: TGTGCCAGCAGTTACGGGGGAAACGAGCAGTACTTC
cdr3_aa: CASSYGGNEQYF

j_call: TRBJ2-2
d_call: -
cdr3_length: 16
clone_size: -
v_call: TRBV10-3
cdr3_nt: TGTGCCATCAGTGGGGCCCCAGGGATGAACACCGGGGAGCTGTTTTTT
cdr3_aa: CAISGAPGMNTGELFF

j_call: TRBJ1-3
d_call: -
cdr3_length: 14
clone_size: -
v_call: TRBV9
cdr3_nt: TGTGCCAGCAGCTACAGGACATACGGAAACACCATATATTTT
cdr3_aa: CASSYRTYGNTIYF

j_call: TRBJ2-1
d_call: TRBD2
cdr3_length: 15
clone_size: -
v_call: TRBV7-8
cdr3_nt: TGTGCCAGCAGCCAGGGAGCGGGAGGGCCTAGTGAGCAGTTCTTC
cdr3_aa: CASSQGAGGPSEQFF

j_call: TRBJ2-7
d_call: -
cdr3_length: 12
clone_size: -
v_call: TRBV28
cdr3_nt: TGTGCCAGCGCCCAAGGGACACGGGGGCAGTACTTC
cdr3_aa: CASAQGTRGQYF

j_call: TRBJ1-1
d_call: -
cdr3_length: 14
clone_size: -
v_call: TRBV6-5
cdr3_nt: TGTGCCAGTTGTGGCAGGGGAAGGGGCACTGAAGCTTTCTTT
cdr3_aa: CASCGRGRGTEAFF

j_call: TRBJ1-5
d_call: -
cdr3_length: 13
clone_size: -
v_call: TRBV11-2
cdr3_nt: TGTGCCAGCAGCTCGACAGTAGGACAGCCCCAGCATTTT
cdr3_aa: CASSSTVGQPQHF

j_call: TRBJ1-1
d_call: -
cdr3_length: 15
clone_size: -
v_call: TRBV5-1
cdr3_nt: TGCGCCAGCCGGGCGGGGGGCCGGGAGAACACTGAAGCTTTCTTT
cdr3_aa: CASRAGGRENTEAFF

j_call: TRBJ2-7
d_call: -
cdr3_length: 14
clone_size: -
v_call: TRBV27
cdr3_nt: TGTGCCAGCAGAACTTCGGGTCTAACCTACGAGCAGTACTTC
cdr3_aa: CASRTSGLTYEQYF

j_call: TRBJ1-5
d_call: -
cdr3_length: 14
clone_size: -
v_call: TRBV2
cdr3_nt: TGTGCCAGCAGTGAGGGTGGAGGTGATCAGCCCCAGCATTTT
cdr3_aa: CASSEGGGDQPQHF

j_call: TRBJ2-2
d_call: -
cdr3_length: 14
clone_size: -
v_call: TRBV28
cdr3_nt: TGTGCCAGCACGGAACGGATGAACACCGGGGAGCTGTTTTTT
cdr3_aa: CASTERMNTGELFF

j_call: TRBJ2-6
d_call: -
cdr3_length: 13
clone_size: -
v_call: TRBV27
cdr3_nt: TGTGCCGTAGGGGGAACTGGGGCCAACGTCCTGACTTTC
cdr3_aa: CAVGGTGANVLTF

j_call: TRBJ1-1
d_call: -
cdr3_length: 13
clone_size: -
v_call: TRBV6-5
cdr3_nt: TGTGCCAGCAGCCTCGCGGCGAACACTGAAGCTTTCTTT
cdr3_aa: CASSLAANTEAFF

j_call: TRBJ1-3
d_call: -
cdr3_length: 15
clone_size: -
v_call: TRBV7-2
cdr3_nt: TGTGCCAGCAGCTTACGGGAATCCTCTGGAAACACCATATATTTT
cdr3_aa: CASSLRESSGNTIYF

j_call: TRBJ1-5
d_call: TRBD1
cdr3_length: 14
clone_size: -
v_call: TRBV6-5
cdr3_nt: TGTGCCAGCAGGGCAGCAGGGGGCCGACAGCCCCAGCATTTT
cdr3_aa: CASRAAGGRQPQHF

j_call: TRBJ2-7
d_call: -
cdr3_length: 14
clone_size: once
v_call: TRBV28
cdr3_nt: TGTGCCAGCAGTTCCAGGGGACGCCTCTACGAGCAGTACTTC
cdr3_aa: CASSSRGRLYEQYF

j_call: TRBJ2-7
d_call: -
cdr3_length: 15
clone_size: -
v_call: TRBV4-1
cdr3_nt: TGCGCCAGCAGCCAATGGGGCAGGGGGGGTGAAGAGCAGTACTTC
cdr3_aa: CASSQWGRGGEEQYF

j_call: TRBJ2-7
d_call: -
cdr3_length: 15
clone_size: -
v_call: TRBV6-5
cdr3_nt: TGTGCCAGCAGTTACCTGACAGCGAGCTCCTACGAGCAGTACTTC
cdr3_aa: CASSYLTASSYEQYF

j_call: TRBJ2-3
d_call: -
cdr3_length: 15
clone_size: -
v_call: TRBV28
cdr3_nt: TGTGCCAGCAGTCTCATCCAAGGGGCGGCAGATACGCAGTATTTT
cdr3_aa: CASSLIQGAADTQYF

j_call: TRBJ2-7
d_call: TRBD1
cdr3_length: 14
clone_size: -
v_call: TRBV9
cdr3_nt: TGTGCCAGCAGCGCCAAAGACAGGGTGGACGAGCAGTACTTC
cdr3_aa: CASSAKDRVDEQYF

j_call: TRBJ2-2
d_call: -
cdr3_length: 13
clone_size: -
v_call: TRBV7-2
cdr3_nt: TGTGCCAGCACCGTTTGGAACACCGGGGAGCTGTTTTTT
cdr3_aa: CASTVWNTGELFF

j_call: TRBJ2-5
d_call: TRBD2
cdr3_length: 16
clone_size: -
v_call: TRBV2
cdr3_nt: TGTGCCAGCAGGGGACTAGCGGGAGTTATCGGGGAGACCCAGTACTTC
cdr3_aa: CASRGLAGVIGETQYF

j_call: TRBJ2-2
d_call: -
cdr3_length: 15
clone_size: -
v_call: TRBV10-3
cdr3_nt: TGTGCCATCAGTGGAGAACGGGGGGCAAACGGGGAGCTGTTTTTT
cdr3_aa: CAISGERGANGELFF

j_call: TRBJ2-3
d_call: -
cdr3_length: 15
clone_size: -
v_call: TRBV5-6
cdr3_nt: TGTGCCAGCAGCTTTTTTCGGGAGAGCACAGATACGCAGTATTTT
cdr3_aa: CASSFFRESTDTQYF

j_call: TRBJ2-7
d_call: -
cdr3_length: 14
clone_size: -
v_call: TRBV9
cdr3_nt: TGTGCCAGCAGCACCGGGACAATAACCTACGAGCAGTACTTC
cdr3_aa: CASSTGTITYEQYF

j_call: TRBJ1-1
d_call: -
cdr3_length: 16
clone_size: -
v_call: TRBV7-9
cdr3_nt: TGTGCCAGCAGCTTAGAACCCTCCCAGGGGAACACTGAAGCTTTCTTT
cdr3_aa: CASSLEPSQGNTEAFF

j_call: TRBJ2-2
d_call: TRBD1
cdr3_length: 15
clone_size: -
v_call: TRBV2
cdr3_nt: TGTGCCAGCTCGAACAGGGGGCGAGTCACCGGGGAGCTGTTTTTT
cdr3_aa: CASSNRGRVTGELFF

j_call: TRBJ1-1
d_call: -
cdr3_length: 12
clone_size: -
v_call: TRBV30
cdr3_nt: TGTGCCTGGACCCCCGGGCCTGGCCAAGCTTTCTTT
cdr3_aa: CAWTPGPGQAFF

j_call: TRBJ1-2
d_call: TRBD1
cdr3_length: 15
clone_size: -
v_call: TRBV4-2
cdr3_nt: TGTGCCAGCAGCCTCCCGACAGGGGGCAACTATGGCTACACCTTC
cdr3_aa: CASSLPTGGNYGYTF

j_call: TRBJ2-7
d_call: -
cdr3_length: 14
clone_size: -
v_call: TRBV28
cdr3_nt: TGTGCCAGCAGTTTATGGGTAAATTCCTACGAGCAGTACTTC
cdr3_aa: CASSLWVNSYEQYF

j_call: TRBJ1-1
d_call: -
cdr3_length: 13
clone_size: -
v_call: TRBV28
cdr3_nt: TGTGCCAGCAGTTCAGAGATGAACACTGAAGCTTTCTTT
cdr3_aa: CASSSEMNTEAFF

j_call: TRBJ2-6
d_call: -
cdr3_length: 16
clone_size: -
v_call: TRBV15
cdr3_nt: TGTGCCACCAGCATGGGCCGAAGCTCTGGGGCCAACGTCCTGACTTTC
cdr3_aa: CATSMGRSSGANVLTF

j_call: TRBJ2-2
d_call: TRBD1
cdr3_length: 15
clone_size: -
v_call: TRBV19
cdr3_nt: TGTGCCAGTAGTATCGACAGGGAAGGCACCGGGGAGCTGTTTTTT
cdr3_aa: CASSIDREGTGELFF

j_call: TRBJ2-2
d_call: -
cdr3_length: 15
clone_size: -
v_call: TRBV5-1
cdr3_nt: TGCGCCAGCAGCGCGGGACAACCGAACACCGGGGAGCTGTTTTTT
cdr3_aa: CASSAGQPNTGELFF

j_call: TRBJ2-7
d_call: -
cdr3_length: 11
clone_size: -
v_call: TRBV5-1
cdr3_nt: TGCGCCAGCAGCAACTCCTACGAGCAGTACTTC
cdr3_aa: CASSNSYEQYF